This T cell receptor beta chain appears in the sequencing data of a study of cytomegalovirus exposure and HLA in healthy donors. Study-wide points: Most CMV-associated TCR beta chains were later found to appear HLA-restricted.

This PCR relied on a set of 60 Vbeta primers and 13 Jbeta primers. TCRdb's copy holds only in-frame clones and misses some; the assay was immunoSEQ multiplex PCR. Of fewer than 150,000 clones listed, around 80% are singletons. Regarding this clone: What it binds is not known.

V was cut by 5 bases and J by 6 bases, with 14 bases left in between. This CDR3 region has 14 residues. In germline, CDR1 is SGHAT, CDR2 FQNNGV. Input material: PBMCs. The clonotype comes from a man under 40 in good health and CMV-seronegative. The chain joins TRBV11-2 to TRBJ2-1; possibly TRBD1 for D (6 bases). CDR3 protein: CASSLNRVGNEQFF. CDR3 coding DNA: TGTGCCAGCAGCCTCAACAGGGTTGGCAATGAGCAGTTCTTC.